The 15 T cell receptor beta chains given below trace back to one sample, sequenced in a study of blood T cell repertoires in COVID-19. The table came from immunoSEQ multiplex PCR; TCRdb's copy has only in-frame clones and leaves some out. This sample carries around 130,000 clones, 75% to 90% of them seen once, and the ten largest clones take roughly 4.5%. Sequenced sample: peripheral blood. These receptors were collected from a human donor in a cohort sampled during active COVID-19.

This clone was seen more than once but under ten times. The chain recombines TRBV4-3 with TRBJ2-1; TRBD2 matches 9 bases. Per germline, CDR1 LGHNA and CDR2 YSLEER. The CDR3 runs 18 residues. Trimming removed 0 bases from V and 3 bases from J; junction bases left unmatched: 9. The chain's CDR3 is CASSQEHGAGGHYNEQFF. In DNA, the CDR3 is TGCGCCAGCAGCCAAGAGCACGGTGCGGGGGGGCACTACAATGAGCAGTTCTTC.

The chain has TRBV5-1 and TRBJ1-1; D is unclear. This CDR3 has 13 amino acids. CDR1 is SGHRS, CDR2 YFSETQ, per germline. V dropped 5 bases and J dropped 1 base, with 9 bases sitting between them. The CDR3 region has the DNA TGCGCCAGCAGGACTGGAGAGAACACTGAAGCTTTCTTT. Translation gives CASRTGENTEAFF.

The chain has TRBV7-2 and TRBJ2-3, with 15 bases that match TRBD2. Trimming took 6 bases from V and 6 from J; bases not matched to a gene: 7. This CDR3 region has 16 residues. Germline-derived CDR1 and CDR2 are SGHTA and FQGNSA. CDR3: CASSRTSGGARDTQYF. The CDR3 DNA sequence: TGTGCCAGCAGTCGGACTAGCGGGGGGGCCCGGGATACGCAGTATTTT. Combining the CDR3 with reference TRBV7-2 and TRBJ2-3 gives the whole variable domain GAGVSQSPSNKVTEKGKDVELRCDPISGHTALYWYRQSLGQGLEFLIYFQGNSAPDKSGLPSDRFSAERTGGSVSTLTIQRTQQEDSAVYLCASSRTSGGARDTQYFGPGTRLTVL.

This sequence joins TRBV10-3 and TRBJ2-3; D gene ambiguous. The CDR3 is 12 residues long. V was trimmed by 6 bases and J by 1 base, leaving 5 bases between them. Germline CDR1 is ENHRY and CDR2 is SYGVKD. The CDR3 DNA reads TGTGCCATCAGCTCCCGCACAGATACGCAGTATTTT. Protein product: CAISSRTDTQYF.

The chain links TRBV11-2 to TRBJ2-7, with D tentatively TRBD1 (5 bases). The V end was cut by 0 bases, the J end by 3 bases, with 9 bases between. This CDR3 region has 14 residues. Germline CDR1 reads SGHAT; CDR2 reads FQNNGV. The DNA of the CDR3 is TGTGCCAGCAGCTTAGAAAGGGGATTCTACGAGCAGTACGTC. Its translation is CASSLERGFYEQYV.

The CDR3 DNA follows: TGTGCCAGCAGCCCGCCGACAGGGTTGAACACTGAAGCTTTCTTT. This sequence encodes CASSPPTGLNTEAFF. The rearrangement joins TRBV9 to TRBJ1-1; 7 positions agree with TRBD1. Germline loops: CDR1 SGDLS, CDR2 YYNGEE. This CDR3 is built from 15 residues. V was clipped by 4 bases and J by 0 bases; unmatched bases: 6.

The CDR3 spells CASIRGLPTDTQYF. As DNA, the CDR3 is TGTGCCAGCATCCGGGGACTTCCCACAGATACGCAGTATTTT. The chain uses TRBV6-6 and TRBJ2-3, with a tentative D call TRBD2 (6 bases). This CDR3 is built from 14 residues. Germline CDR1 reads MNHNY; CDR2 reads SVGAGI (reference sequence). V was shortened by 7 bases and J by 2 bases, with 13 bases between the two germline ends.

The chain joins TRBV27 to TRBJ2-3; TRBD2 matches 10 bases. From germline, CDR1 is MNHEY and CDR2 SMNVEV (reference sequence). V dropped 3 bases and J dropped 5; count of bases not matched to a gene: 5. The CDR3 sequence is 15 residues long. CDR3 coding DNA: TGTGCCAGCAGTTTCCAAGCGGGGGGGATAGATACGCAGTATTTT. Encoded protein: CASSFQAGGIDTQYF.

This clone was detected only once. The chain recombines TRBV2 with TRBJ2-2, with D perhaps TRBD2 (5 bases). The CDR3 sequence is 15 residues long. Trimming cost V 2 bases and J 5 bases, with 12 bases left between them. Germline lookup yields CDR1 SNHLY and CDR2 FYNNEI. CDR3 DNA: TGTGCCAGCAGTGAACTCACGTCGGGAACCGGGGAGCTGTTTTTT. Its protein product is CASSELTSGTGELFF. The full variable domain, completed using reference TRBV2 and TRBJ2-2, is EPEVTQTPSHQVTQMGQEVILRCVPISNHLYFYWYRQILGQKVEFLVSFYNNEISEKSEIFDDQFSVERPDGSNFTLKIRSTKLEDSAMYFCASSELTSGTGELFFGEGSRLTVL.

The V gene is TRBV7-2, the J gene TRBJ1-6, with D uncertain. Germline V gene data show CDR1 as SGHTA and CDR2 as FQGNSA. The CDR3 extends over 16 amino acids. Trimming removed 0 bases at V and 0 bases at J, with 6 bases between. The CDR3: CASSLASGSYNSPLHF. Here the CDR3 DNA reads TGTGCCAGCAGCTTAGCCAGTGGCTCCTATAATTCACCCCTCCACTTT.

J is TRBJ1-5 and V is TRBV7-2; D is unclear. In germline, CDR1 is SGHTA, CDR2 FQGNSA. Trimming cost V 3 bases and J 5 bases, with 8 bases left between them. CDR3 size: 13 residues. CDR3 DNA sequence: TGTGCCAGCAGCTTCCGCGTCGATCAGCCCCAGCATTTT. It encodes CASSFRVDQPQHF.

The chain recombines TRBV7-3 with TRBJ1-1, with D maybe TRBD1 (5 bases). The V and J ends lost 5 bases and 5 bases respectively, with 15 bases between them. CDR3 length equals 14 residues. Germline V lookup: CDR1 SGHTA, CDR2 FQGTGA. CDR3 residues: CASSPTGGGTEAFF. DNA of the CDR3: TGTGCCAGCAGCCCAACCGGGGGGGGTACTGAAGCTTTCTTT.

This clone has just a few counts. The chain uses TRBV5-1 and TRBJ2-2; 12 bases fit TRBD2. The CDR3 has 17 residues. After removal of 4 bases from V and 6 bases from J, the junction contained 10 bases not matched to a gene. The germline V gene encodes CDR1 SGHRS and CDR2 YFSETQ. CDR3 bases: TGCGCCAGCAGCGAACGTCCCCTAGCGGGGGGGCCCGGGGAGCTGTTTTTT. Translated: CASSERPLAGGPGELFF.

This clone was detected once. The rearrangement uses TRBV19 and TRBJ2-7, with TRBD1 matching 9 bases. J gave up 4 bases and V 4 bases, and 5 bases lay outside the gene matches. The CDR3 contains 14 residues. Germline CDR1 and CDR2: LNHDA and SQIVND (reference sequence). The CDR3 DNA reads TGTGCCAGTAGTACGGGACAGGGAGGGTACGAGCAGTACTTC. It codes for CASSTGQGGYEQYF.

This CDR3 reads CASSQGQGALYGYTF. CDR3 bases: TGTGCCAGCAGCCAGGGACAGGGGGCTCTGTATGGCTACACCTTC. V and J are TRBV14 and TRBJ1-2, with 12 nucleotides matching TRBD1. V was pared by 3 bases and J by 5 bases, with 4 bases of the junction left unmatched. The germline V gene encodes CDR1 SGHDN and CDR2 FVKESK. The length of the CDR3 is 15 residues.